The 18 T cell receptor beta chains presented below share a single source sample, sequenced in a study of T cells in Graves' hyperthyroidism and ophthalmopathy (dated by TCRdb to about 2019). The library was generated by multiplex PCR. Instrument used: Illumina HiSeq 2000. Amplification of TCR beta CDR3 regions was carried out from RNA transcripts. A first-round RT-PCR of the TCR CDR3 used the HTBI primer set with the Qiagen OneStep RT-PCR kit. TCRdb reran the public reads through fastp at Q25 and MiXCR, keeping productive beta chains. One record per CDR3 amino acid sequence lists the most common genes and DNA. Across this sample there are some 300,000 distinct CDR3 sequences, with less than 20% seen only once. Together, the top ten hold about two fifths of the sample. Sequencing was carried out using blood. These receptors were collected from a man aged 50-59 years with Graves' ophthalmopathy.

J is TRBJ2-1 and V is TRBV7-8, with 10 bases lining up with TRBD1. The junction had 13 bases not matched to a gene; V was cut back by 5 bases and J by 9 bases. This CDR3 has 16 amino acids. Germline CDR1 reads SGHVS; CDR2 reads FQNEAQ. The CDR3 is CASSQHRDRGGGEQFF. In nucleotides, the CDR3 is TGTGCCAGCAGCCAACACCGGGACAGGGGTGGAGGTGAGCAGTTCTTC.

In this sample, this clonotype turned up a few times. The V call is TRBV29-1, the J call TRBJ2-7, with 8 positions matching TRBD2. Per the germline V gene, CDR1 is SQVTM and CDR2 is ANQGSEA. Unmatched junction bases numbered 14, after V lost 4 bases and J lost 6 bases. The CDR3 consists of 15 residues. CDR3: CSVAASGYRGSEQYF. Here the CDR3 DNA reads TGCAGCGTTGCGGCTAGCGGGTATAGAGGTAGCGAGCAGTACTTC.

The chain is built from TRBV15 and TRBJ2-3, with 10 positions matching TRBD2. With V trimmed by 3 bases and J by 4 bases, 16 bases remained unmatched. This CDR3 contains 19 residues. CDR1 is LNHNV, CDR2 YYDKDF, per germline (reference sequence). CDR3 protein: CATSSLRPLLAGPADTQYF. DNA for the CDR3: TGTGCCACCAGCAGCCTCCGCCCGTTACTAGCGGGACCAGCAGATACGCAGTATTTT.

The CDR3 here is CASSYSHYDIQYF. In nucleotides, the CDR3 is TGTGCCAGCAGTTACTCCCACTATGACATTCAGTACTTC. The chain has TRBV6-5 and TRBJ2-4; D remains ambiguous. Germline V gene sequence: CDR1 MNHEY, CDR2 SVGAGI. V was trimmed by 0 bases and J by 8 bases, leaving 8 bases between them. The CDR3 runs to 13 residues.

This clonotype was seen repeatedly, ten times or more. The chain recombines TRBV18 with TRBJ2-1, with 9 bases matching TRBD2. Germline CDR1 KGHSH, CDR2 LQKENI. The CDR3 totals 15 residues. The junction had 1 base not matched to a gene; V was cut back by 3 bases and J by 1 base. CDR3 in DNA: TGTGCCAGCTCACCGCGGGGGGGGTCCTACAATGAGCAGTTCTTC. Its protein product is CASSPRGGSYNEQFF.

The chain combines TRBV7-8 with TRBJ2-4, with TRBD1 identical over 7 bases. CDR1 is SGHVS, CDR2 FQNEAQ, per germline. This CDR3 contains 16 residues. Trimming at V came to 5 bases and at J to 0 bases, leaving 7 bases not matched to a gene. The CDR3 here is CASSGTDPLAKNIQYF. The DNA of the CDR3 is TGTGCCAGCAGCGGGACAGATCCGCTAGCCAAAAACATTCAGTACTTC. The whole variable domain, filled in from reference TRBV7-8 and TRBJ2-4, reads GAGVSQSPRYKVAKRGQDVALRCDPISGHVSLFWYQQALGQGPEFLTYFQNEAQLDKSGLPSDRFFAERPEGSVSTLKIQRTQQEDSAVYLCASSGTDPLAKNIQYFGAGTRLSVL.

Comment on this clonotype: Relative to the germline gene, one junction end is altered; a read error may explain this. The rearrangement joins TRBV4-1 to TRBJ2-3; D gene uncertain. This CDR3 has 16 amino acids. CDR1 and CDR2 from the germline V gene are MGHRA and YSYEKL. The CDR3 here is CASTQTVTAVTDTQYF. In nucleotides, the CDR3 is TGCGCCAGCACCCAAACGGTAACAGCAGTCACAGATACGCAGTATTTT.

This clonotype was seen ten or more times. This chain joins TRBV7-9 and TRBJ2-1; D ambiguous. The CDR3 sequence is 12 residues long. CDR1 SEHNR and CDR2 FQNEAQ come from the germline V gene (reference sequence). V lost 2 bases and J lost 5, with 4 bases in between. This chain's CDR3 is CASSLSHNEQFF. The CDR3 bases are TGTGCCAGCAGCTTAAGTCACAATGAGCAGTTCTTC.

This clonotype was observed a handful of times. The chain has TRBV5-1 and TRBJ1-5; D is undetermined. V was cut by 8 bases and J by 0 bases, with 9 bases left in between. The germline gives CDR1 SGHRS, CDR2 YFSETQ. The CDR3 is 13 amino acids. This chain's CDR3 is CASRENSNQPQHF. CDR3 sequence (DNA): TGCGCCAGTCGAGAGAATAGCAATCAGCCCCAGCATTTT.

This clonotype was detected only a few times. This chain uses TRBV10-3 with TRBJ2-7, with 8 bases aligning to TRBD2. The CDR3 length is 14 residues. V was clipped by 6 bases and J by 2 bases; unmatched bases: 6. Germline V gene lookup returns CDR1 ENHRY and CDR2 SYGVKD. CDR3 region: CAISSGLAPYEQYF. The CDR3 coding sequence is TGTGCCATCAGCTCCGGACTAGCCCCCTACGAGCAGTACTTC.

This clonotype was counted ten times or more. The chain links TRBV19 to TRBJ2-1; possibly TRBD2 for D (5 bases). Per the germline V gene, CDR1 is LNHDA and CDR2 is SQIVND (reference sequence). The CDR3 loop spans 15 amino acids. V gave up 3 bases and J gave up 1 base, with 10 bases separating them. CDR3 DNA: TGTGCCAGTAGTATGGAGTGGAGGTCCTACAATGAGCAGTTCTTC. Encoded protein: CASSMEWRSYNEQFF.

There are a few counts of this clonotype. The chain has TRBV19 and TRBJ2-5, with a tentative D call TRBD1 (5 bases). CDR3 size: 12 residues. Trimming removed 4 bases from V and 3 bases from J, with 6 bases in between. CDR1 is LNHDA, CDR2 SQIVND, per germline (reference sequence). The CDR3 sequence: CASSSREETQYF. DNA for the CDR3: TGTGCCAGTAGTAGCAGGGAAGAGACCCAGTACTTC.

This clonotype showed up just once. The chain is built from TRBV30 and TRBJ2-4; D not certain. The V end was cut by 0 bases, the J end by 5 bases, with 5 bases between. Looked up from germline, CDR1 is GTSNPN and CDR2 is SVGIG (reference sequence). The CDR3 contains 12 residues. The CDR3 sequence is CAWSVGENIQYF. CDR3 DNA sequence: TGTGCCTGGAGTGTAGGTGAAAACATTCAGTACTTC. The whole variable domain, filled in from reference TRBV30 and TRBJ2-4, reads SQTIHQWPATLVQPVGSPLSLECTVEGTSNPNLYWYRQAAGRGLQLLFYSVGIGQISSEVPQNLSASRPQDRQFILSSKKLLLSDSGFYLCAWSVGENIQYFGAGTRLSVL.

This chain links TRBV19 with TRBJ2-2; D ambiguous. V lost 2 bases to trimming and J lost 6 bases, with 13 bases between them. This CDR3 comprises 15 residues. In germline, CDR1 is LNHDA, CDR2 SQIVND (reference sequence). CDR3 nucleotides: TGTGCCAGTAGTATAATGGCTGGGGTCCCCGGGGAGCTGTTTTTT. Its protein is CASSIMAGVPGELFF.

The V gene is TRBV29-1, the J gene TRBJ1-1; D is unresolved. Deletions cut 6 bases from V and 0 bases from J, with 5 bases between. This CDR3 is built from 11 residues. In germline, CDR1 is SQVTM, CDR2 ANQGSEA. The CDR3 spells CSVTMNTEAFF. The CDR3 DNA reads as TGCAGCGTAACGATGAACACTGAAGCTTTCTTT.

The gene calls are TRBV13 and TRBJ2-2; 9 nucleotides match TRBD2. The CDR3 loop spans 14 amino acids. V lost 2 bases to trimming and J lost 6 bases; unmatched junction nucleotides: 1. Germline V CDR1 and CDR2: PRHDT, FYEKMQ (reference sequence). The CDR3 nucleotides read TGTGCCAGCAGCTTAAGGACTAGCGCCGGGGAGCTGTTTTTT. Residues: CASSLRTSAGELFF.

The genes are TRBV12-3 or TRBV12-4 and TRBJ2-5, with a tentative D call TRBD2 (5 bases). Trimming took 4 bases from V and 5 from J, leaving 11 bases between them. The CDR3 contains 13 residues. CDR3 sequence reads: CASSSRVRETQYF. Written as DNA, the CDR3 is TGTGCCAGCAGTTCGAGGGTGAGGGAGACCCAGTACTTC.

Many counts were recorded for this clonotype. The rearrangement uses TRBV7-9 and TRBJ2-7; D possibly corresponds to TRBD1 (6 bases). V was trimmed by 0 bases and J by 0 bases, leaving 12 bases between them. The CDR3 length is 16 residues. Germline CDR1 is SEHNR and CDR2 is FQNEAQ (reference sequence). The CDR3 DNA is TGTGCCAGCAGCTTAGCGCTGGGACAAGGCTCCTACGAGCAGTACTTC. Its translation: CASSLALGQGSYEQYF.